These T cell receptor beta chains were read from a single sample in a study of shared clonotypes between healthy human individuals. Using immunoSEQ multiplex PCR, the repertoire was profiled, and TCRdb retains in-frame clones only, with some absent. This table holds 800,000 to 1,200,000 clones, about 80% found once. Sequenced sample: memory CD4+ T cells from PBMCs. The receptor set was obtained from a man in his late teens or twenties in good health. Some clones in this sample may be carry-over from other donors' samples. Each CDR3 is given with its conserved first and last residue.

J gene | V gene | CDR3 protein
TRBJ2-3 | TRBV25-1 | CASIQQGATDTQYF
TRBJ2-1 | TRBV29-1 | CSVAPGQGREQFF
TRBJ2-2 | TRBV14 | CASSPSGREDTGELFF
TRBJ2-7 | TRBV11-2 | CASSLVRGSYEQYF
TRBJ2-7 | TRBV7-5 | CARSRRGRTEQYF
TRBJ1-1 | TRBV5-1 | CASSLEQGGGTEAFF
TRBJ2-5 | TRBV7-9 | CASSLGSGETQYF
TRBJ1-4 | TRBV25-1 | CASTGWAQGEKLFF
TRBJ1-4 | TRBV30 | CAWSLRGGAEKLFF
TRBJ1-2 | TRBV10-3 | CAISESKGAQGYTF
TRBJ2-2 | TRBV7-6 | CASSFPPGGLAGELFF
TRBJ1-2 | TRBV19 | CASRPDRTYGYTF
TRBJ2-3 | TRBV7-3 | CASSLVAGATDTQYF
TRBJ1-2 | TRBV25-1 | CATSKTGTIYGYTF
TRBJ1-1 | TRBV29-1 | CSVPMGTGEAFF
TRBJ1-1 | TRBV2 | CASSTGANTEAFF
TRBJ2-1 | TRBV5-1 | CASSLALAGGKWGSYNEQFF
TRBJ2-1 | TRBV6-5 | CASGNGGEQFF
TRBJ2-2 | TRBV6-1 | CASSEGFVVWANTGELFF
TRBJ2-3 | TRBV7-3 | CAIPQSTSGGCTDTQYF
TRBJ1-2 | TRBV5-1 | CASSLGDLDSQRYTF
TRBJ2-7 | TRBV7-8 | CASSLVLGKVNGGEQYF
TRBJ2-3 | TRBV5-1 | CASNVRDYRSTDTQYF
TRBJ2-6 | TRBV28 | CASSFPVPPFGLTF
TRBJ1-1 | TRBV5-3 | CAPSRCGGEAFF
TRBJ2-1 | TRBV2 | CASSYGLAGHNEQFF
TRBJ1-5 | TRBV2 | CASSEQGTNQPQHF
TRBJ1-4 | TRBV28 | CASSLGITGTTNEKLFF
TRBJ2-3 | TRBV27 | CASRFLGLGSTDTQYF
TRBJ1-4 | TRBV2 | CASSEGGVRKLFF
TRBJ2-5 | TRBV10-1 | CASLFRQGGSETQYF
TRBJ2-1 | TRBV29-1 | CSVPGRESRSYNEQFF
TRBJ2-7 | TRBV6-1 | CASSEQGPGLEQYF
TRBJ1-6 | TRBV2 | CASSGFGGLLDSPLHF
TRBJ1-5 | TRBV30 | CAWSVALNQPQHF
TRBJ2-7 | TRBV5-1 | CASSIGLGGAYEQYF
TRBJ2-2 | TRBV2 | CASTQVRGGVTGELFF
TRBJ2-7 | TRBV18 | CASSPGQGAYEQYF
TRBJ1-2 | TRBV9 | CASSVEAGYGYTF
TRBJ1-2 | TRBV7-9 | CASSLNYGYTF
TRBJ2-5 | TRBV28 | CASTGGQGPGTQYF
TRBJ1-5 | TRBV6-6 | CASSYSTYSNQPQHF
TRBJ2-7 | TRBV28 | CASREGTARYEQYF
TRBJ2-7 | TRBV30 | CAWSGSRQQYF
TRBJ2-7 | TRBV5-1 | CASSVTGGSYEQYF
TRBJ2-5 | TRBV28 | CASSSSAGGRGGTQYF
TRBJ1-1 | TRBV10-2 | CASREGGGTEAFF